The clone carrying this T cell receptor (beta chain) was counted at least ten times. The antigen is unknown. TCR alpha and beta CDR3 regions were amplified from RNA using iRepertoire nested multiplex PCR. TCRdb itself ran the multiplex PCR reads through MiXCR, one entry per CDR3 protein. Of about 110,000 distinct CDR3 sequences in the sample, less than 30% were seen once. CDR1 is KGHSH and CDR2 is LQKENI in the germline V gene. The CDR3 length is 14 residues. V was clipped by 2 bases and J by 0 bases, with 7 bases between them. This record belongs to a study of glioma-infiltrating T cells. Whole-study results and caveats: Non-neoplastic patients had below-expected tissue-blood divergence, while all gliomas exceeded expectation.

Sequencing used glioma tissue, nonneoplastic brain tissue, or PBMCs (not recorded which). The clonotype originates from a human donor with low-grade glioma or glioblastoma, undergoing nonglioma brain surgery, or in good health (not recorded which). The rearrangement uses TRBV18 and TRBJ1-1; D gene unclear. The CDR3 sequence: CASSPAVMNTEAFF. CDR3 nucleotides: TGTGCCAGCTCACCAGCGGTCATGAACACTGAAGCTTTCTTT.